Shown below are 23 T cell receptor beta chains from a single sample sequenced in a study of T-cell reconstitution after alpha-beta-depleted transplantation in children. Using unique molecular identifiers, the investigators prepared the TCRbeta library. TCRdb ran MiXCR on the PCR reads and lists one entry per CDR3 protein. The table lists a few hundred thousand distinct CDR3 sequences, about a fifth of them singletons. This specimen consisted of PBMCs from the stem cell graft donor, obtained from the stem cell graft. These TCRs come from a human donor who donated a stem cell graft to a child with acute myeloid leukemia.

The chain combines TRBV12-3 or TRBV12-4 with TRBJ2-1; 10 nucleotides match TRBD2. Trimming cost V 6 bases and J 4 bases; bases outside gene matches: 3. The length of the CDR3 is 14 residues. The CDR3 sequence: CASSGTSVYNEQFF. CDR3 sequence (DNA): TGTGCCAGCAGCGGGACTAGCGTTTACAATGAGCAGTTCTTC.

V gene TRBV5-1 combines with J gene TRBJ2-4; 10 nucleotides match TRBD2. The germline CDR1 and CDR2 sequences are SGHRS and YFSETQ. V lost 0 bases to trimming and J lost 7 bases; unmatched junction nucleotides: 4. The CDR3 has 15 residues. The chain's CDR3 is CASSLEAGGPNIQYF. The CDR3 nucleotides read TGCGCCAGCAGCTTGGAAGCGGGAGGGCCGAACATTCAGTACTTC.

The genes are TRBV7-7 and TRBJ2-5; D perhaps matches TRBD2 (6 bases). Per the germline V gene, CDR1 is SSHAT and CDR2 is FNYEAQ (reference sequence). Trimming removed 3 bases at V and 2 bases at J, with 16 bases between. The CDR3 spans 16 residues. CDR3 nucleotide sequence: TGTGCCAGCAGCTTTGCGGGGCATCAAGCGCAAGAGACCCAGTACTTC. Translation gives CASSFAGHQAQETQYF.

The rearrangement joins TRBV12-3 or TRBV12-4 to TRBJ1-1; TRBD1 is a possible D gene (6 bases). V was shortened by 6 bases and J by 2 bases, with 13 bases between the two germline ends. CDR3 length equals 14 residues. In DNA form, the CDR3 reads TGTGCCAGCAGGACTGGACAGAGCAACACTGAAGCTTTCTTT. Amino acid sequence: CASRTGQSNTEAFF.

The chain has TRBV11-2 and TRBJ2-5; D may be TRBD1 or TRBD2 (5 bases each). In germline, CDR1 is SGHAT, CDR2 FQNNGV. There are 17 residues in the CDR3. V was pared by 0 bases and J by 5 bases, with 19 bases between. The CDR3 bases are TGTGCCAGCAGCTTAGAACGGGGCTGGCAGGTCATCGAGACCCAGTACTTC. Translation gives CASSLERGWQVIETQYF.

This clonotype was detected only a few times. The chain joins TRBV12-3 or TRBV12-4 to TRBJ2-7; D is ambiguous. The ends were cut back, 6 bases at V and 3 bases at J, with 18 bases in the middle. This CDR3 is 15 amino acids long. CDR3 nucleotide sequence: TGTGCCAGCAGCTTAACTAACTCCAAGGGCTACGAGCAGTACTTC. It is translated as CASSLTNSKGYEQYF.

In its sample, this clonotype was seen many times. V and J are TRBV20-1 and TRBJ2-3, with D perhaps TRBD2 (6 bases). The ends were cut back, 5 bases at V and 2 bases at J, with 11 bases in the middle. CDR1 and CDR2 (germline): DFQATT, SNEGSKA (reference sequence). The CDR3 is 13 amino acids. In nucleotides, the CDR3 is TGCAGTGCTGGGAAGCGGGCCACAGATACGCAGTATTTT. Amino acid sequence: CSAGKRATDTQYF.

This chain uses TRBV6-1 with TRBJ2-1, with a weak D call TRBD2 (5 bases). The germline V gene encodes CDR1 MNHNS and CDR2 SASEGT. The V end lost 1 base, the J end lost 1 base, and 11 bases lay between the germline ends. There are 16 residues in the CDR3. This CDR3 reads CASSEDPGSSYNEQFF. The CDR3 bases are TGTGCCAGCAGTGAAGATCCGGGGTCGTCCTACAATGAGCAGTTCTTC.

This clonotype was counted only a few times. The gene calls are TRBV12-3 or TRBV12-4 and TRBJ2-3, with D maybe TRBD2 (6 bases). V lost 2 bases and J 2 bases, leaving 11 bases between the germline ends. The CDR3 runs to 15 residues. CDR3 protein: CASSLLTSLTDTQYF. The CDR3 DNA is TGTGCCAGCAGTTTATTGACTAGTCTCACAGATACGCAGTATTTT.

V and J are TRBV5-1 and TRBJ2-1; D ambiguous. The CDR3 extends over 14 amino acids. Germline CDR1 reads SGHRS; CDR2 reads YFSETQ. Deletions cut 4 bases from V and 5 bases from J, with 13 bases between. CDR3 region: CASSPPGGDNEQFF. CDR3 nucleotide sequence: TGCGCCAGCAGCCCCCCTGGTGGAGACAATGAGCAGTTCTTC.

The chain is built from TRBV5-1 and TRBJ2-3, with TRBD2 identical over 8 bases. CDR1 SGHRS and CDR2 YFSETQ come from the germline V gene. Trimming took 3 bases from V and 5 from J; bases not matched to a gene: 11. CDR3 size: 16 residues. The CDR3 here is CASSSPEREKGDTQYF. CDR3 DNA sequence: TGCGCCAGCAGCTCGCCAGAGCGGGAGAAAGGAGATACGCAGTATTTT.

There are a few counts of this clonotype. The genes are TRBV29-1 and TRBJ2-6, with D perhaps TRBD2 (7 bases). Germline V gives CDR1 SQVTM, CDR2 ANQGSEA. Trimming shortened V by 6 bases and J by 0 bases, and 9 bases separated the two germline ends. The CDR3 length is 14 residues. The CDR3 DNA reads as TGCAGCGTGGCGGGGGCCTCTGGGGCCAACGTCCTGACTTTC. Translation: CSVAGASGANVLTF.

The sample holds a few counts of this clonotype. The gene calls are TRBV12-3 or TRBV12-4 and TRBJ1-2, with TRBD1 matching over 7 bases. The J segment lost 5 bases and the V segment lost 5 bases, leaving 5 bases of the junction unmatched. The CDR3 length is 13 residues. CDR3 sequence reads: CASSLQGRYGYTF. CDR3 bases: TGTGCCAGCAGTCTACAGGGGAGGTATGGCTACACCTTC.

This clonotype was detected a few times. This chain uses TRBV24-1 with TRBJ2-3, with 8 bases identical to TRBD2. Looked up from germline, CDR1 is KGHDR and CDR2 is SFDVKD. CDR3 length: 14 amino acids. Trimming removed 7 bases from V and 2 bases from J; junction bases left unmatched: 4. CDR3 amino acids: CATRSGSLTDTQYF. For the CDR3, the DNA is TGTGCCACCAGGAGCGGGAGCCTCACAGATACGCAGTATTTT.

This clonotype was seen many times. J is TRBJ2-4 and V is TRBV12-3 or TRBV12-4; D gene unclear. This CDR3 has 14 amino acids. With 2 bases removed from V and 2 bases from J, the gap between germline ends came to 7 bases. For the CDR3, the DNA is TGTGCCAGCAGTTTATTCGGGTCCAAAAACATTCAGTACTTC. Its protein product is CASSLFGSKNIQYF.

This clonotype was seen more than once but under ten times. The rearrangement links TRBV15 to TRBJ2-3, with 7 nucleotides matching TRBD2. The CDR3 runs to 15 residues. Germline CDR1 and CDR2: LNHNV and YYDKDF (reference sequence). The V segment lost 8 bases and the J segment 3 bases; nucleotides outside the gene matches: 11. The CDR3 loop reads CATGERGTGTDTQYF. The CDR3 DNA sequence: TGTGCCACCGGGGAGCGGGGTACGGGTACAGATACGCAGTATTTT.

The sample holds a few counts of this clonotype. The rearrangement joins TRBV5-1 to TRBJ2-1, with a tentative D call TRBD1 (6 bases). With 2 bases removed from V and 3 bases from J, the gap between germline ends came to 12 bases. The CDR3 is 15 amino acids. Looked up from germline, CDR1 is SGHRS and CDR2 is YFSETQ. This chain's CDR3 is CASSFRRQDYNEQFF. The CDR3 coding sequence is TGCGCCAGCAGCTTTAGGAGACAGGACTACAATGAGCAGTTCTTC.

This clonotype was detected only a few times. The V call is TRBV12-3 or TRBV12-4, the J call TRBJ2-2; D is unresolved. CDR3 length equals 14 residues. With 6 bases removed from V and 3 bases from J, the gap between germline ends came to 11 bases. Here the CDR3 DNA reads TGTGCCAGCAGCGCCGACACTTACACCGGGGAGCTGTTTTTT. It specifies CASSADTYTGELFF.

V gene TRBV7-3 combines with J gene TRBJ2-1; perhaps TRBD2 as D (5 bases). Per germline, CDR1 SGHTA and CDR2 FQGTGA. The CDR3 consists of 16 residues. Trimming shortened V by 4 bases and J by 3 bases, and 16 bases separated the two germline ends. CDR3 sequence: CASSYRLGRVYNEQFF. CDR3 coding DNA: TGTGCCAGCAGCTACCGTTTAGGGAGAGTCTACAATGAGCAGTTCTTC.

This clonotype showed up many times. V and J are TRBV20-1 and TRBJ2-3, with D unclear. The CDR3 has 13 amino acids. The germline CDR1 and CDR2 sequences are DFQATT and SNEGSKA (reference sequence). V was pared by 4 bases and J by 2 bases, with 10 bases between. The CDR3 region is CSANSHLTDTQYF. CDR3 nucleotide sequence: TGCAGTGCTAACAGCCATCTCACAGATACGCAGTATTTT.

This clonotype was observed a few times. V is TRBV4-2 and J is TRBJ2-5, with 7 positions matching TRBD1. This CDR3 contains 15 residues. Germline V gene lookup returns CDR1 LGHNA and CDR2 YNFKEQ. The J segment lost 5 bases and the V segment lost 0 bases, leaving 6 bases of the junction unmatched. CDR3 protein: CASSQEAGRGETQYF. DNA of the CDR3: TGTGCCAGCAGCCAAGAGGCGGGCAGGGGGGAGACCCAGTACTTC.

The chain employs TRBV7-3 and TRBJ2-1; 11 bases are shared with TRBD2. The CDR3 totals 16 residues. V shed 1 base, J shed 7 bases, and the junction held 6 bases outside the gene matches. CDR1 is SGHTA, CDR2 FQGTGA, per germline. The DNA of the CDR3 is TGTGCCAGCAGCTTAAGCGCTAGCGGGAGGAGGAATGAGCAGTTCTTC. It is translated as CASSLSASGRRNEQFF.

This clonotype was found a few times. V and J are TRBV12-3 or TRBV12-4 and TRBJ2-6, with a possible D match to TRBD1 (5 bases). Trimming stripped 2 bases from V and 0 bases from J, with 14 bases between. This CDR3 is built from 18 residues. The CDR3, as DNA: TGTGCCAGCAGTTTAATCGGTGACAGAACCTCTGGGGCCAACGTCCTGACTTTC. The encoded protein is CASSLIGDRTSGANVLTF.